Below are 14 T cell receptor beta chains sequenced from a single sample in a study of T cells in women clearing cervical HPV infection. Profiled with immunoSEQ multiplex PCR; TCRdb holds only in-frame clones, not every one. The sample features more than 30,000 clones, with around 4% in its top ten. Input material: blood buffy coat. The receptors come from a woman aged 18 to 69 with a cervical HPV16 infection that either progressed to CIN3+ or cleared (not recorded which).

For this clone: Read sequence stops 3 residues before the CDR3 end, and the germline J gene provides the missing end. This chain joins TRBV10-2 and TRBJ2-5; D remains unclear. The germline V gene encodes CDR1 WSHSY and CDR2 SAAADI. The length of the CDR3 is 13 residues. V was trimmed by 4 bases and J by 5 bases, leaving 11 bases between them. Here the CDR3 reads CASSVALRETQYF. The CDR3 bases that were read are TGCGCCAGCAGTGTCGCCCTTCGGGAGACC.

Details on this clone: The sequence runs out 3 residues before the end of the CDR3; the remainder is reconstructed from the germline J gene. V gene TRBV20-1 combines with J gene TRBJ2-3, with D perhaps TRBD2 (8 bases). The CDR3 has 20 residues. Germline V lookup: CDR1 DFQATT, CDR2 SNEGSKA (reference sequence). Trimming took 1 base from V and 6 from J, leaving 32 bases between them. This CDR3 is CSARGHRDSFTSGPRDTQYF. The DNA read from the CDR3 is TGCAGTGCTAGAGGTCACCGGGACAGCTTCACTAGCGGACCGCGGGATACG.

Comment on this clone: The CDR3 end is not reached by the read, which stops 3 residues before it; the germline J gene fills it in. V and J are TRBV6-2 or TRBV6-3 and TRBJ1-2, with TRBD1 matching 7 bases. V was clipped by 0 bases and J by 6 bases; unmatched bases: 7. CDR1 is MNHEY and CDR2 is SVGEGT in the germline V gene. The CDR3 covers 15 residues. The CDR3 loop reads CASSYSGRGIDGYTF. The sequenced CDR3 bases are TGTGCCAGCAGTTACTCGGGCAGGGGGATCGATGGC.

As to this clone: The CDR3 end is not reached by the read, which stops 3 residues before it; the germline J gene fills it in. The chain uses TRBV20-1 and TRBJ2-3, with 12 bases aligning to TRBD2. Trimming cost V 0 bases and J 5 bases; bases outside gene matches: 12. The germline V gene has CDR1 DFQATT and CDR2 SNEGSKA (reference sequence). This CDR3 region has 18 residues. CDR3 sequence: CSARDPRTSGISLDTQYF. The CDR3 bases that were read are TGCAGTGCTAGAGATCCGCGGACTAGCGGGATCTCCCTAGATACG.

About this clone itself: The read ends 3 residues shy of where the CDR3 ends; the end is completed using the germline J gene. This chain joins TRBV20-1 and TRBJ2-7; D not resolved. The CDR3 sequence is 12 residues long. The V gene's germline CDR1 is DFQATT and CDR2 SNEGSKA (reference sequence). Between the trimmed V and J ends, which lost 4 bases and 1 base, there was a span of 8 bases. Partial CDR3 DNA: TGCAGTGCTATACCTACGTCCTACGAG. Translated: CSAIPTSYE. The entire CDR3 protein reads CSAIPTSYEQYF.

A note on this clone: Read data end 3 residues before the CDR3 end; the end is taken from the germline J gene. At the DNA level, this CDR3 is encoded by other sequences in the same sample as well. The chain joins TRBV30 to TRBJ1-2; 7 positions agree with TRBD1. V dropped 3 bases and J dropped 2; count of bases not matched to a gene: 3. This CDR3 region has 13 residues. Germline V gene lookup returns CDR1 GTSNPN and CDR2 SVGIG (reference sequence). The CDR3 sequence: CAWRTGRNYGYTF. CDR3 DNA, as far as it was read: TGTGCCTGGAGGACAGGGAGGAACTATGGC.

The part of the CDR3 DNA that was read is TGCGCCAGCAGCCAAGAAGGGACATTACCTGGAGAGACC. Protein: CASSQEGTLPGET. Given in full, the CDR3 is CASSQEGTLPGETQYF. J is TRBJ2-5 and V is TRBV5-1, with a tentative D call TRBD1 (6 bases). The CDR3 end lies 3 residues beyond the end of the read and is filled in from the germline J gene. The CDR3 is 16 residues long. The germline gives CDR1 SGHRS, CDR2 YFSETQ. V was clipped by 4 bases and J by 4 bases, with 20 bases between them.

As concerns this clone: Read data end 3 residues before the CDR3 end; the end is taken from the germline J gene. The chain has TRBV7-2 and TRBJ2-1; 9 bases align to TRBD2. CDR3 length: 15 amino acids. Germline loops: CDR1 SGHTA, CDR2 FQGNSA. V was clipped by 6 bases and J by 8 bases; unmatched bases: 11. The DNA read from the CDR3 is TGTGCCAGCAGAACTGCGGGGGGGCCGAGACATGAG. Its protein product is CASRTAGGPRHE. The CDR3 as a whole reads CASRTAGGPRHEQFF.

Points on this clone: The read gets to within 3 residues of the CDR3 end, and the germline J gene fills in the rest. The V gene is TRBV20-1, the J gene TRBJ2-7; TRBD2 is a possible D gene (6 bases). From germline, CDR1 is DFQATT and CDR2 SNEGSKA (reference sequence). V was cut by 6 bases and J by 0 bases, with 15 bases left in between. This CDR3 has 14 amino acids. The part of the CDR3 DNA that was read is TGCAGTGCGGGGGATAGCGGCGCCTCCTACGAG. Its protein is CSAGDSGASYE. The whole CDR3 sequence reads CSAGDSGASYEQYF.

The DNA read from the CDR3 is TGTGCCAGTAGTATAGACCCCGGGACAGACCTCTATGGC. This gives the protein CASSIDPGTDLYG. The whole CDR3 reads CASSIDPGTDLYGYTF. This sequence joins TRBV19 and TRBJ1-2; 7 bases fit TRBD1. The read halts 3 residues ahead of the CDR3 end, with the missing end drawn from the germline J gene. J gave up 4 bases and V 0 bases, and 8 bases lay outside the gene matches. There are 16 residues in the CDR3. Germline values: CDR1 LNHDA, CDR2 SQIVND (reference sequence).

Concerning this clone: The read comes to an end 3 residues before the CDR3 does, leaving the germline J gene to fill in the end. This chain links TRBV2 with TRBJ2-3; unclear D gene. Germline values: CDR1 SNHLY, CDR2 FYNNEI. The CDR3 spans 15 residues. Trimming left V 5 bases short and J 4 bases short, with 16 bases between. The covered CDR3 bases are TGTGCCAGCAGTTCCGGGTCCCGGATGGCAGATACG. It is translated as CASSSGSRMADT. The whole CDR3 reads CASSSGSRMADTQYF.

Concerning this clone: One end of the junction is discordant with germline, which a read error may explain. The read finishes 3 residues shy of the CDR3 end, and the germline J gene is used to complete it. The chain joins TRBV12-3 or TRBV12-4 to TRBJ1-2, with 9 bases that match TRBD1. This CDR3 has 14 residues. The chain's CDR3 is CASSQTGGIYGYTF. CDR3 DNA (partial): TGTGCTAGCAGTCAGACAGGGGGAATCTATGGC.

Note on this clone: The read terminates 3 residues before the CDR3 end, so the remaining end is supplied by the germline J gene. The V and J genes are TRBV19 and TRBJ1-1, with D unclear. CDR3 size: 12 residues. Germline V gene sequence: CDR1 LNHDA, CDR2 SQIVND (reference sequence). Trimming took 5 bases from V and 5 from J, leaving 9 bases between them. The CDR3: CASSAEITEAFF. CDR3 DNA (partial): TGTGCCAGTAGTGCAGAGATAACTGAA.

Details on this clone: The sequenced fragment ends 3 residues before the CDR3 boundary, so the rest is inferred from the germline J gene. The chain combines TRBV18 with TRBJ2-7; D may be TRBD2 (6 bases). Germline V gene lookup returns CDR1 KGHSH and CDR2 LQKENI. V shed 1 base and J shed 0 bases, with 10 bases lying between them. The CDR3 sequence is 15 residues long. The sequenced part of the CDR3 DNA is TGTGCCAGCTCACCACAGGAGGGCAGCTCCTACGAG. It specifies CASSPQEGSSYE. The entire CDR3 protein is CASSPQEGSSYEQYF.